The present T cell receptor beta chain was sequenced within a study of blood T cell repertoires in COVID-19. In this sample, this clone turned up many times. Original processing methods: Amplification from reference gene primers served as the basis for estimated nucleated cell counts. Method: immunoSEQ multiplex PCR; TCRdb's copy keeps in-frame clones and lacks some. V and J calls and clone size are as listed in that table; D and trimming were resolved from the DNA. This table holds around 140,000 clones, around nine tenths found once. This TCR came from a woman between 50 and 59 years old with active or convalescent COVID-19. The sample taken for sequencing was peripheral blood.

CDR3 DNA sequence: TGCGCCAGCAGCCCGACAGGGAACACTGAAGCTTTCTTT. Translating gives CASSPTGNTEAFF. The rearrangement links TRBV5-1 to TRBJ1-1; TRBD1 might be the D (6 bases). Trimming removed 4 bases at V and 1 base at J, with 8 bases between. The CDR3 length is 13 residues. Germline V gene lookup returns CDR1 SGHRS and CDR2 YFSETQ.